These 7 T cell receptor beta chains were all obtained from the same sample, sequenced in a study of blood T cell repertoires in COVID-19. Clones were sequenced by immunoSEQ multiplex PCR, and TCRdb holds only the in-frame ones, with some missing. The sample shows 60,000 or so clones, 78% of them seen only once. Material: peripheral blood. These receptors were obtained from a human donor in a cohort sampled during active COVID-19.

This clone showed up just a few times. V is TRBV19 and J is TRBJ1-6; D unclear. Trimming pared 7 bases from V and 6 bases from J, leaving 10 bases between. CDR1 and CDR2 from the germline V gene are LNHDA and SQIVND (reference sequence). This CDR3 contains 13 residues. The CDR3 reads CASMVGSNSPLHF. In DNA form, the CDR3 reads TGTGCCAGTATGGTGGGGAGTAATTCACCCCTCCACTTT.

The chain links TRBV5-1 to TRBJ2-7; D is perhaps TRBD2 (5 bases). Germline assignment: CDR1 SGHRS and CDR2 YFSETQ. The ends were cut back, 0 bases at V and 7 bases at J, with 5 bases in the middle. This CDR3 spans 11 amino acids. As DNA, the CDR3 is TGCGCCAGCAGCTTGGCGGGGGAGCAGTACTTC. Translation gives CASSLAGEQYF.

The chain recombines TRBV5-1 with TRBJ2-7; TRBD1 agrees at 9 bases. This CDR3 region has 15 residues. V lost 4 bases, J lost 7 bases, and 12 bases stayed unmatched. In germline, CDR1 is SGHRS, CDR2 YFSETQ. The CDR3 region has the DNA TGCGCCAGCAGCGACCCCGGGACAGGGATTGGGGAGCAGTACTTC. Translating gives CASSDPGTGIGEQYF.

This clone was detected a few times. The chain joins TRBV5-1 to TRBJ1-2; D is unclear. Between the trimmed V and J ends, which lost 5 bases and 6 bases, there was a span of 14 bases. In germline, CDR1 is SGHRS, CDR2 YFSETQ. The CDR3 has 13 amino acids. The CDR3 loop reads CASRSGNEDGYTF. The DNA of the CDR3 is TGCGCCAGCAGGTCCGGGAATGAGGATGGCTACACCTTC.

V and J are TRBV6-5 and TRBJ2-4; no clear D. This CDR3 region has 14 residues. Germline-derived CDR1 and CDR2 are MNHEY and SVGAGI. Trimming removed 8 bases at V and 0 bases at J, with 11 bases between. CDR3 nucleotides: TGTGCCAGCGCCGCGGATCGAGCCAAAAACATTCAGTACTTC. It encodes CASAADRAKNIQYF.

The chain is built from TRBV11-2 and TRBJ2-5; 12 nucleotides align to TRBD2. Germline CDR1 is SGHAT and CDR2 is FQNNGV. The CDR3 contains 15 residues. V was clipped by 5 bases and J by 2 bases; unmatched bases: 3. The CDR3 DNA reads TGTGCCAGCAGCCGTACTAGCGGGGGGCAAGAGACCCAGTACTTC. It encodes CASSRTSGGQETQYF.

Written as DNA, the CDR3 is TGCAGCGTCCGGGACAGTAATGAAAAACTGTTTTTT. As protein: CSVRDSNEKLFF. The V gene is TRBV29-1, the J gene TRBJ1-4; 7 bases are shared with TRBD1. Per the germline V gene, CDR1 is SQVTM and CDR2 is ANQGSEA. This CDR3 has 12 residues. After removal of 6 bases from V and 4 bases from J, the junction contained 2 bases not matched to a gene.